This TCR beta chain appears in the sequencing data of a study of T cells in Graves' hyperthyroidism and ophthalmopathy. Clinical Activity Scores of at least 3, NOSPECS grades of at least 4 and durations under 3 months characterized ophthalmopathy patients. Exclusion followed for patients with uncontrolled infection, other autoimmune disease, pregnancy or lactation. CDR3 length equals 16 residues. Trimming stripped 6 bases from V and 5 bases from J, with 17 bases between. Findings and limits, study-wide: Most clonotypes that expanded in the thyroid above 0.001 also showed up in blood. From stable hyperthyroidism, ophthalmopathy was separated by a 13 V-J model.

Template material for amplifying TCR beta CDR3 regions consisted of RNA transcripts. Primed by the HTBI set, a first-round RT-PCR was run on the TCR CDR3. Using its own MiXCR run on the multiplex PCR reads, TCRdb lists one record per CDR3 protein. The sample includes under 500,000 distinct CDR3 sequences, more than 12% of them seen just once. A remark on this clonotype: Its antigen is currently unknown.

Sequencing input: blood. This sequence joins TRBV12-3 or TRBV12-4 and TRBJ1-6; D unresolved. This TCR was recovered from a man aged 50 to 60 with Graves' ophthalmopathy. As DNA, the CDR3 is TGTGCCAGCAGCAACGCCCTCACCGTTAATAATTCACCCCTCCACTTT. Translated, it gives CASSNALTVNNSPLHF.